These T cell receptor beta chains were read from a single sample in a study of technical replicates of blood from a few donors. The method was immunoSEQ multiplex PCR; TCRdb's version includes in-frame clones alone and lacks a portion of them. The profile shows tens of thousands of clones, roughly 94% of them singletons. What was sequenced was T cells isolated from PBMCs. Every receptor here comes from a human donor in good health. The CDR3 runs from the conserved cysteine through the conserved F or W. The order of the fields is J gene, D gene, clone size, V gene, CDR3 protein, CDR3 DNA. A D gene is named only where the DNA matches it firmly. The size of a clone is reported for some rows only, either as once, few or many, or as a class for expanded clones.

TRBJ1-5 TRBD1 . TRBV19 CASSGTGSSNQPQHF TGTGCCAGTAGTGGGACAGGGAGCAGCAATCAGCCCCAGCATTTT
TRBJ2-7 TRBD2 . TRBV6-5 CASSYGLATYEQYF TGTGCCAGCAGTTACGGACTAGCAACCTACGAGCAGTACTTC
TRBJ1-1 . once TRBV5-1 CASRSGLNTEAFF TGCGCCAGCAGATCGGGTCTGAACACTGAAGCTTTCTTT
TRBJ2-1 TRBD1 . TRBV5-1 CASSLGSGGYNEQFF TGCGCCAGCAGCTTGGGATCAGGGGGTTACAATGAGCAGTTCTTC
TRBJ2-5 TRBD1 . TRBV29-1 CSVGTGSGPQYF TGCAGCGTTGGGACAGGATCGGGTCCCCAGTACTTC
TRBJ1-5 . . TRBV19 CASRPPGGTASNQPQHF TGTGCCAGTAGGCCCCCCGGAGGGACGGCTAGCAATCAGCCCCAGCATTTT
TRBJ1-2 TRBD1 . TRBV14 CASSQVDRDGYTF TGTGCCAGCAGCCAGGTTGACAGGGATGGCTACACCTTC
TRBJ2-7 . . TRBV5-6 CASSYLEGEQYF TGTGCCAGCAGCTATTTGGAGGGCGAGCAGTACTTC
TRBJ1-5 . . TRBV2 CASSLWTVINQPQHF TGTGCCAGCAGCCTATGGACAGTAATCAATCAGCCCCAGCATTTT
TRBJ1-3 . . TRBV19 CASSGHVRSGNTIYF TGTGCCAGTAGTGGACACGTCCGCTCTGGAAACACCATATATTTT
TRBJ1-2 . . TRBV13 CASSFRDSFYGYTF TGTGCCAGCAGCTTTCGAGACTCTTTCTATGGCTACACCTTC
TRBJ2-1 TRBD2 . TRBV5-4 CASSFPRGAGNSYNEQFF TGTGCCAGCAGCTTCCCTCGGGGAGCGGGGAACTCCTACAATGAGCAGTTCTTC
TRBJ1-1 . . TRBV6-5 CASSPIGALTEAFF TGTGCCAGCAGTCCTATTGGGGCTTTAACTGAAGCTTTCTTT
TRBJ1-2 . . TRBV10-3 CAISEPSKEMNGYTF TGTGCCATCAGTGAGCCCTCGAAGGAGATGAATGGCTACACCTTC
TRBJ2-2 . . TRBV19 CASSEPGELFF TGTGCCAGTAGTGAGCCCGGGGAGCTGTTTTTT
TRBJ2-7 . . TRBV5-1 CASSLGTGSFGYEQYF TGCGCCAGCAGCTTGGGAACAGGGTCCTTTGGTTACGAGCAGTACTTC
TRBJ2-2 TRBD2 . TRBV7-2 CASSLLAGGPLGELFF TGTGCCAGCAGCTTACTAGCGGGAGGGCCCCTAGGGGAGCTGTTTTTT
TRBJ1-1 TRBD1 once TRBV6-5 CASSRQGVAFF TGTGCCAGCAGTAGACAGGGTGTTGCTTTCTTT
TRBJ2-1 TRBD2 few TRBV9 CASSVVAGGDEQFF TGTGCCAGCAGCGTAGTAGCGGGAGGGGACGAGCAGTTCTTC
TRBJ1-4 . . TRBV2 CASRREAGNEKLFF TGTGCCAGCAGGAGGGAGGCGGGGAATGAAAAACTGTTTTTT
TRBJ1-1 . once TRBV7-2 CASSLMSMNTEAFF TGTGCCAGCAGCTTAATGAGCATGAACACTGAAGCTTTCTTT
TRBJ2-3 . . TRBV11-2 CASSLNQGTDTQYF TGTGCCAGCAGCTTAAATCAGGGGACAGATACGCAGTATTTT
TRBJ2-5 . . TRBV7-9 CASSLTGPETQYF TGTGCCAGCAGCTTAACAGGTCCGGAGACCCAGTACTTC
TRBJ1-5 . . TRBV9 CASSGAGGQPQHF TGTGCCAGCAGCGGGGCGGGGGGACAGCCCCAGCATTTT
TRBJ1-1 . . TRBV20-1 CSASDGAEAFF TGCAGTGCTAGCGACGGGGCTGAAGCTTTCTTT
TRBJ1-5 . . TRBV11-2 CASSLGTGPQHF TGTGCCAGCAGCTTAGGTACCGGGCCCCAGCATTTT
TRBJ2-1 TRBD2 . TRBV11-2 CASSLARLGLAGANEQFF TGTGCCAGCAGCTTAGCGCGCCTGGGGCTAGCGGGAGCGAATGAGCAGTTCTTC
TRBJ1-1 TRBD1 . TRBV5-6 CASSSLQGLNTEAFF TGTGCCAGCAGCTCCTTACAGGGGTTGAACACTGAAGCTTTCTTT
TRBJ2-1 TRBD2 . TRBV5-4 CASSLIPSGGFYNEQFF TGTGCCAGCAGCTTGATACCTAGCGGGGGTTTTTACAATGAGCAGTTCTTC
TRBJ2-2 . few TRBV2 CASRRNPTGELFF TGTGCCAGCAGGAGGAACCCCACCGGGGAGCTGTTTTTT
TRBJ2-7 TRBD2 . TRBV7-2 CASSLAGSQLAGGPGGYEQYF TGTGCCAGCAGCTTAGCTGGGAGTCAACTAGCGGGAGGGCCCGGGGGCTACGAGCAGTACTTC
TRBJ1-5 TRBD1 few TRBV5-3 CARSDDRDHQPQHF TGTGCCAGAAGCGACGACAGGGATCATCAGCCCCAGCATTTT
TRBJ1-1 TRBD1 . TRBV30 CAWNLNEGANTEAFF TGTGCCTGGAATTTAAATGAGGGGGCGAACACTGAAGCTTTCTTT
TRBJ2-2 TRBD2 . TRBV13 CASSSPGGAGELFF TGTGCCAGCAGCTCCCCGGGGGGAGCCGGGGAGCTGTTTTTT
TRBJ2-3 . . TRBV9 CASSQVEVAAYTDTQYF TGTGCCAGCAGCCAAGTAGAGGTAGCCGCATATACAGATACGCAGTATTTT
TRBJ1-2 . . TRBV9 CASSLGQHYGYTF TGTGCCAGCAGTCTTGGACAGCACTATGGCTACACCTTC
TRBJ2-2 . . TRBV2 CASSPRHSVSAGELFF TGTGCCAGCAGTCCCCGACATTCCGTGAGTGCCGGGGAGCTGTTTTTT
TRBJ2-3 . . TRBV9 CASSEQTDTQYF TGTGCCAGCAGCGAGCAAACAGATACGCAGTATTTT
TRBJ2-1 TRBD2 . TRBV7-2 CASSFSGLVNNEQFF TGTGCCAGCAGCTTTTCCGGACTAGTGAACAATGAGCAGTTCTTC
TRBJ2-5 . . TRBV21-1 CASSRDRETQYF TGTGCCAGCAGCAGGGACAGAGAGACCCAGTACTTC
TRBJ2-2 . . TRBV9 CASSVFPGDTGELFF TGTGCCAGCAGCGTCTTCCCGGGGGACACCGGGGAGCTGTTTTTT
TRBJ1-3 . . TRBV6-5 CASMQSGNTIYF TGTGCCAGCATGCAGTCTGGAAACACCATATATTTT
TRBJ2-7 . . TRBV4-3 CASSQEGQGSYEQYF TGCGCCAGCAGCCAAGAGGGCCAGGGCTCCTACGAGCAGTACTTC
TRBJ1-3 . . TRBV11-2 CASSLVIEEEGNTIYF TGTGCCAGCAGCTTAGTCATCGAGGAGGAGGGAAACACCATATATTTT
TRBJ1-5 TRBD1 . TRBV19 CASTGTGGNQPQHF TGTGCCAGTACTGGGACAGGGGGCAATCAGCCCCAGCATTTT
TRBJ1-1 . . TRBV11-3 CASSSETEAFF TGTGCCAGCAGCTCGGAGACTGAAGCTTTCTTT
TRBJ2-3 TRBD1 . TRBV4-3 CASSQDGTASPDTQYF TGCGCCAGCAGCCAAGACGGGACAGCATCTCCAGATACGCAGTATTTT
TRBJ1-2 . . TRBV7-2 CASSSTRAGFEGGYTF TGTGCCAGCAGCTCAACCCGGGCCGGGTTCGAGGGAGGCTACACCTTC
TRBJ2-3 TRBD1 . TRBV29-1 CSVEGDRSGTDTQYF TGCAGCGTTGAAGGGGACAGGTCGGGCACAGATACGCAGTATTTT
TRBJ1-5 . . TRBV7-2 CASSLAGTYSNQPQHF TGTGCCAGCAGCTTAGCCGGGACATATAGCAATCAGCCCCAGCATTTT
TRBJ2-7 . . TRBV7-9 CASSLGQPGEQYF TGTGCCAGCAGCTTAGGTCAGCCGGGAGAGCAGTACTTC
TRBJ1-2 . . TRBV10-3 CAIRSGQWNGYTF TGTGCCATCAGGTCCGGACAGTGGAATGGCTACACCTTC
TRBJ2-7 . . TRBV6-5 CASSYSLAYEQYF TGTGCCAGCAGTTACAGCCTAGCCTACGAGCAGTACTTC
TRBJ2-1 . . TRBV28 CASRAYNEQFF TGTGCCAGCCGTGCCTACAATGAGCAGTTCTTC
TRBJ2-7 TRBD2 . TRBV4-1 CASSQEWTSRHEQYF TGCGCCAGCAGCCAAGAGTGGACTAGCCGCCACGAGCAGTACTTC
TRBJ2-1 TRBD1 . TRBV5-1 CASGRDSYNEQFF TGCGCCAGTGGCCGGGACAGCTACAATGAGCAGTTCTTC
TRBJ2-5 . . TRBV2 CASSGAGLETQYF TGTGCCAGCAGTGGGGCAGGGCTAGAGACCCAGTACTTC
TRBJ1-1 TRBD1 . TRBV28 CASTVGQGIMNTEAFF TGTGCCAGCACCGTGGGACAGGGGATTATGAACACTGAAGCTTTCTTT